This TCR beta chain was found in a study of radiation and T cells in renal cell carcinoma. Sequencing used immunoSEQ multiplex PCR; TCRdb keeps in-frame clones, though not all of them. Of about 150,000 clones detected, approximately 88% appear once; the ten largest clones hold 10% to 15%. Noted time point: blood 2 weeks post-SBRT. Treatment reported: 15 Gy SBRT to primary tumor, nephrectomy 4 weeks later. After SBRT, blood was collected at 2 and 4 weeks, plus baseline. The V gene's germline CDR1 is SGDLS and CDR2 YYNGEE. The CDR3 runs to 15 residues. J was trimmed by 5 bases and V by 4 bases; bases with no gene match: 6.

The sequencing used blood, collected from a patient whose treatment included radiotherapy and nephrectomy. The clonotype comes from a woman aged 45 to 65 with renal cell carcinoma. The chain has TRBV9 and TRBJ1-4; 9 bases line up with TRBD1. This chain's CDR3 is CASSTRTGENEKLFF. Here the CDR3 DNA reads TGTGCCAGCAGCACGCGGACAGGGGAGAATGAAAAACTGTTTTTT.